A selection of T cell receptor beta chains follows, all from one sample in a study of control samples from healthy donors and cancer patients. Sequenced by immunoSEQ multiplex PCR; TCRdb stores in-frame clones only, minus some. Of about 12,000 clones listed, approximately 90% are singletons. Material: formalin-fixed, paraffin-embedded tissue. The source is a male donor with melanoma. The CDR3 runs from the conserved cysteine through the conserved F or W. The D gene is left open where the match is weak. Rows give clone size only sometimes, using once, few, many, or a class for an expanded clone.

j_call d_call clone_size v_call cdr3_nt cdr3_aa
TRBJ2-2 NA NA TRBV7-2 TGTGCCAGCAGCCCCGGACTAGGGGGGACCGGGGAGCTGTTTTTT CASSPGLGGTGELFF
TRBJ1-4 NA NA TRBV15 TGTGCCACCAGCAGATATACTGAAAAACTGTTTTTT CATSRYTEKLFF
TRBJ2-2 TRBD1 once TRBV9 TGTGCCAGCAGCGTAGCTCCGGGACAGGGTCGAACCGGGGAGCTGTTTTTT CASSVAPGQGRTGELFF
TRBJ1-2 TRBD1 NA TRBV6-5 TGTGCCAGCAGTTTAGGACAGGGGGCCGGTGGCTACACCTTC CASSLGQGAGGYTF
TRBJ1-2 TRBD1 NA TRBV19 TGTGCCACTCTACTTGATACCGGGACAGGGGACGGCTACACCTTC CATLLDTGTGDGYTF
TRBJ2-3 TRBD1 once TRBV7-9 TGTGCCAGCAGCCATCGCCCCGGGACAGGGGCCGAAGATACGCAGTATTTT CASSHRPGTGAEDTQYF
TRBJ2-1 TRBD1 once TRBV15 TGTGCCACCAGCAGAGGCCTTGCTTCGACAGGGGACAATGAGCAGTTCTTC CATSRGLASTGDNEQFF
TRBJ2-1 NA NA TRBV4-3 TGCGCCAGCAGCCAAGATCCCAGCGGGCCTGGCTATGAGCAGTTCTTC CASSQDPSGPGYEQFF
TRBJ1-1 TRBD1 NA TRBV4-1 TGCGCCAGCAGCCCAGATAACAGGGGGCATCATGAAGCTTTCTTT CASSPDNRGHHEAFF
TRBJ2-3 TRBD2 NA TRBV11-2 TGTGCCAGCAGCCTACTAGCGGGAGCCCGCACAGATACGCAGTATTTT CASSLLAGARTDTQYF
TRBJ2-1 TRBD2 few TRBV11-3 TGTGCCAGCAGCTTAGCATCTAGCGGGAGGACGGGGGATGAGCAGTTCTTC CASSLASSGRTGDEQFF
TRBJ2-7 NA NA TRBV5-5 TGTGCCAGCAGCTTGTGGACGGGGCTGTACGAGCAGTACTTC CASSLWTGLYEQYF
TRBJ1-3 NA NA TRBV18 TGTGCCAGCTCACCACTTCCAGTTAGCTCTGGAAACACCATATATTTT CASSPLPVSSGNTIYF
TRBJ1-1 NA NA TRBV6-2/TRBV6-3 TGTGCCAGCAGTCACGGGGGAAATGGGAAGCAAGCTTTCTTT CASSHGGNGKQAFF
TRBJ2-1 NA few TRBV29-1 TGCAGCGCTCCTGTCCCCATTGGCAATGAGCAGTTCTTC CSAPVPIGNEQFF
TRBJ1-5 NA NA TRBV4-1 TGCGCCAGCAGCCAAGATGCAGGCACGCTCAAAAATCAGCCCCAGCATTTT CASSQDAGTLKNQPQHF
TRBJ1-2 NA NA TRBV5-4 TGTGCCAGCAGCTTGGTCGGGGGATATGGCTACACCTTC CASSLVGGYGYTF
TRBJ2-5 NA NA TRBV4-1 TGCGCCAGCAGCCGCTTAGAGGTAGAGACCCAGTACTTC CASSRLEVETQYF
TRBJ2-1 NA NA TRBV6-5 TGTGCCGTACGTGATTGGGTTTACAATGAGCAGTTCTTC CAVRDWVYNEQFF
TRBJ2-1 NA NA TRBV15 TGTGCCACCAGCAGCGTTGGAGGCCCTGTGGGTGAGCAGTTCTTC CATSSVGGPVGEQFF
TRBJ2-3 NA NA TRBV7-2 TGTGCCAGCAACCTCGAGGGGAGCACAGATACGCAGTATTTT CASNLEGSTDTQYF
TRBJ2-7 NA NA TRBV19 TGTGCCAGTAGTGCCCGTAGTGGGCGCTCCTTCTACGAGCAGTACTTC CASSARSGRSFYEQYF
TRBJ1-4 NA NA TRBV7-2 TGTGCCAGCAGCTTAGGCCGGGTCTCAACTAATGAAAAACTGTTTTTT CASSLGRVSTNEKLFF
TRBJ2-1 TRBD1 once TRBV6-6 TGTGTCAGCAGTCTCCAACCGACAGGGGTCGCAGGGGGGCAGTTCTTC CVSSLQPTGVAGGQFF
TRBJ2-3 TRBD2 NA TRBV19 TGTGCCAGTATGGCGGGGGGGTCGGGCACAGATACGCAGTATTTT CASMAGGSGTDTQYF
TRBJ1-2 NA NA TRBV19 TGTGCCAGTAGTAACACGGACAGTTCTAGCTATGGCTACACCTTC CASSNTDSSSYGYTF
TRBJ2-4 NA NA TRBV10-2 TGCGCCAGCAGTCGGGACTCCCTCCGTTACTTGTACTTC CASSRDSLRYLYF
TRBJ1-2 NA NA TRBV28 TGTGCCAGCAGTTTGGGCAGGCAGGGTGGCTACACCTTC CASSLGRQGGYTF
TRBJ2-7 NA few TRBV4-1 TGCGCCAGCAGCCGGCAGGGCCCCTACGAGCAGTACTTC CASSRQGPYEQYF